This T cell receptor beta chain was documented in a study of T cell repertoires in cytomegalovirus infection. Study-wide findings and caveats: CMV-specific HLA-C-restricted TCR beta clonotypes dominated the ex vivo response.

The germline gives CDR1 SGHAT, CDR2 FQNNGV. The length of the CDR3 is 20 residues. J was trimmed by 3 bases and V by 0 bases; bases with no gene match: 15. This clonotype has a handful of counts. What it recognizes is unknown. TCRdb re-derived calls from the reads in MiXCR, one entry per CDR3 protein. Among some 300,000 distinct CDR3 sequences, about a sixth were seen once, and the ten largest hold about 12%. This sequence joins TRBV11-2 and TRBJ2-1, with 9 bases lining up with TRBD2. The sequenced sample consisted of PBMCs. The sequence derives from a human donor in good health (CMV status not recorded). Some clones in this sample may be carry-over from other donors' samples. The CDR3 sequence: CASSLDSFSGGYQDYNEQFF. CDR3 bases: TGTGCCAGCAGCTTAGATTCGTTTAGCGGGGGATACCAAGACTACAATGAGCAGTTCTTC. Based on the CDR3 plus reference TRBV11-2 and TRBJ2-1, the full variable domain is EAGVAQSPRYKIIEKRQSVAFWCNPISGHATLYWYQQILGQGPKLLIQFQNNGVVDDSQLPKDRFSAERLKGVDSTLKIQPAKLEDSAVYLCASSLDSFSGGYQDYNEQFFGPGTRLTVL.